These 30 T cell receptor beta chains share one sample of origin, sequenced in a study of blood T cell repertoires in COVID-19. Sequencing was performed with immunoSEQ multiplex PCR; in TCRdb, only in-frame clones are kept and a portion is missing. The data show some 200,000 clones, with about 80% seen just once and 2% to 2.5% held by the top ten. The material sequenced was peripheral blood. The receptors stem from a woman in her sixties with acute or convalescent COVID-19.

V and J are TRBV5-1 and TRBJ2-2; TRBD2 agrees at 8 bases. CDR1 is SGHRS and CDR2 is YFSETQ in the germline V gene. The CDR3 extends over 16 amino acids. V lost 0 bases and J lost 6; bases outside the gene matches: 7. The CDR3 coding sequence is TGCGCCAGCAGCTTGGGAGCCGGCGGGGGGTCCGGGGAGCTGTTTTTT. It yields the protein CASSLGAGGGSGELFF.

The chain recombines TRBV5-4 with TRBJ2-6; no definite D call. V lost 7 bases to trimming and J lost 1 base, with 12 bases between them. Germline V lookup: CDR1 SGHNT, CDR2 YYREEE (reference sequence). The length of the CDR3 is 15 residues. This CDR3 reads CASALGGSGANVLTF. The CDR3 nucleotides are TGTGCCAGCGCATTAGGCGGTTCTGGGGCCAACGTCCTGACTTTC.

This chain uses TRBV9 with TRBJ2-3; 9 bases are shared with TRBD2. CDR1 SGDLS and CDR2 YYNGEE come from the germline V gene. With 4 bases clipped from V and 5 bases from J, the junction kept 11 bases outside the gene matches. This CDR3 has 16 amino acids. The CDR3 coding sequence is TGTGCCAGCAGCCCCGTCAGTAGCGGGGGTGGAGATACGCAGTATTTT. Translated, it gives CASSPVSSGGGDTQYF.

The CDR3 sequence: CASSYMREAFF. The CDR3 region has the DNA TGTGCCAGCAGTTATATGCGAGAAGCTTTCTTT. The chain is built from TRBV6-5 and TRBJ1-1; no clear D. V gave up 3 bases and J gave up 8 bases, with 7 bases separating them. The CDR3 has 11 amino acids. Germline lookup yields CDR1 MNHEY and CDR2 SVGAGI.

V and J are TRBV5-5 and TRBJ1-6; possibly TRBD1 for D (5 bases). The CDR3 is 14 amino acids. CDR1 is SGHKS and CDR2 is YYEKEE in the germline V gene (reference sequence). Trimming took 2 bases from V and 10 from J, leaving 13 bases between them. The CDR3: CASSFGGVPSPLHF. In DNA, the CDR3 is TGTGCCAGCAGCTTTGGGGGGGTACCATCACCCCTCCACTTT.

CDR3 amino acids: CASSLERGGRADTQYF. The CDR3 bases are TGTGCCAGCAGCCTAGAACGGGGGGGGAGGGCAGATACGCAGTATTTT. This chain joins TRBV7-2 and TRBJ2-3; 8 nucleotides align to TRBD2. The CDR3 covers 16 residues. The germline CDR1 and CDR2 sequences are SGHTA and FQGNSA. V was clipped by 5 bases and J by 4 bases; unmatched bases: 11.

This clone was seen just once. V is TRBV28 and J is TRBJ1-2; no clear D. Per germline, CDR1 MDHEN and CDR2 SYDVKM. The CDR3 loop spans 13 amino acids. V shed 3 bases and J shed 8 bases, with 13 bases lying between them. Here the CDR3 reads CASSLVPGRGYTF. The CDR3 DNA follows: TGTGCCAGCAGTTTGGTCCCGGGAAGGGGCTACACCTTC.

This sequence joins TRBV5-1 and TRBJ2-3, with D perhaps matching TRBD2 (7 bases). Trimming stripped 4 bases from V and 6 bases from J, with 21 bases between. The germline CDR1 and CDR2 sequences are SGHRS and YFSETQ. The CDR3 has 16 amino acids. The CDR3 is CASSPAPGGAGDTQYF. The DNA of the CDR3 is TGCGCCAGCAGCCCCGCTCCTGGGGGGGCCGGGGATACGCAGTATTTT.

V is TRBV4-1 and J is TRBJ1-5; 10 positions agree with TRBD1. J lost 4 bases, V lost 2 bases, and 8 bases had no gene match. The germline CDR1 and CDR2 sequences are MGHRA and YSYEKL. The CDR3 is made up of 17 amino acids. As DNA, the CDR3 is TGCGCCAGCAGCCAACGCCGCGACAGGGGGCTTAATCAGCCCCAGCATTTT. Residues: CASSQRRDRGLNQPQHF.

The sample holds one count of this clone. The chain uses TRBV4-2 and TRBJ2-4; 7 positions match TRBD1. V was clipped by 3 bases and J by 1 base; unmatched bases: 3. CDR1 LGHNA and CDR2 YNFKEQ come from the germline V gene. The CDR3 has 15 residues. The chain's CDR3 is CASSQQGVAKNIQYF. CDR3 bases: TGTGCCAGCAGCCAGCAGGGGGTCGCCAAAAACATTCAGTACTTC.

This clone was seen only a few times. CDR3 bases: TGTGCCAGCAGCCCGGGACTAGCGGGGGGCCAAGAGACCCAGTACTTC. It codes for CASSPGLAGGQETQYF. V is TRBV3-1 (or the pseudogene TRBV3-2) and J is TRBJ2-5, with TRBD2 identical over 15 bases. J was trimmed by 1 base and V by 4 bases; bases with no gene match: 1. Germline CDR1 LGHDT, CDR2 YNNKEL (reference sequence). The CDR3 has 16 amino acids.

In regard to this clone: Additional DNA sequences in this sample encode the identical CDR3. V gene TRBV9 combines with J gene TRBJ1-2, with TRBD1 as a possible D gene (6 bases). V lost 4 bases to trimming and J lost 5 bases, with 12 bases between them. Germline V gives CDR1 SGDLS, CDR2 YYNGEE. The CDR3 spans 13 residues. The CDR3 region is CASSPGTNYGYTF. The CDR3 nucleotides are TGTGCCAGCAGCCCTGGGACAAATTATGGCTACACCTTC.

The chain carries TRBV15 and TRBJ2-7, with TRBD2 matching over 10 bases. CDR3 length: 19 amino acids. Per the germline V gene, CDR1 is LNHNV and CDR2 is YYDKDF (reference sequence). The trim removed 0 bases at V and 2 bases at J, leaving 13 bases unmatched. This chain's CDR3 is CATSRESPRAGGTTYEQYF. The DNA of the CDR3 is TGTGCCACCAGCAGAGAAAGTCCTCGAGCGGGGGGGACAACCTACGAGCAGTACTTC. Combining the CDR3 with reference TRBV15 and TRBJ2-7 gives the whole variable domain DAMVIQNPRYQVTQFGKPVTLSCSQTLNHNVMYWYQQKSSQAPKLLFHYYDKDFNNEADTPDNFQSRRPNTSFCFLDIRSPGLGDTAMYLCATSRESPRAGGTTYEQYFGPGTRLTVT.

This rearrangement joins TRBV5-4 to TRBJ2-5; a possible D gene is TRBD1 (6 bases). From germline, CDR1 is SGHNT and CDR2 YYREEE (reference sequence). The CDR3 runs to 12 residues. Trimming cost V 9 bases and J 0 bases, with 9 bases left between them. The CDR3 reads CATGQNQETQYF. CDR3 DNA: TGTGCCACAGGACAGAACCAAGAGACCCAGTACTTC.

This clone has a single count. The rearrangement uses TRBV12-3 or TRBV12-4 and TRBJ1-2, with D tentatively TRBD1 (5 bases). The CDR3 spans 13 residues. Trimming pared 5 bases from V and 3 bases from J, leaving 10 bases between. CDR3 residues: CASSPDRYYGYTF. The CDR3 DNA reads as TGTGCCAGCAGTCCCGACAGATACTATGGCTACACCTTC.

The gene calls are TRBV28 and TRBJ1-2, with D possibly TRBD1 on 6 matching bases. The germline V and J ends were trimmed by 5 bases and 5 bases, with 18 bases remaining between them. Germline-derived CDR1 and CDR2 are MDHEN and SYDVKM. The CDR3 length is 15 residues. The CDR3 sequence: CASSRTGWLEYGYTF. The CDR3 DNA is TGTGCCAGCAGTCGAACAGGGTGGCTAGAGTATGGCTACACCTTC.

The rearrangement uses TRBV4-2 and TRBJ2-7; a possible D gene is TRBD2 (5 bases). Trimming stripped 1 base from V and 2 bases from J, with 12 bases between. The germline V gene encodes CDR1 LGHNA and CDR2 YNFKEQ. The CDR3 extends over 15 amino acids. The CDR3 region is CASSQAYGETYEQYF. The CDR3 DNA sequence: TGTGCCAGCAGCCAAGCATACGGGGAAACCTACGAGCAGTACTTC.

The chain links TRBV7-3 to TRBJ2-2, with a possible D match to TRBD1 (5 bases). Germline V gene sequence: CDR1 SGHTA, CDR2 FQGTGA. CDR3 length: 12 residues. In nucleotides, the CDR3 is TGTGCGTGCAGGGCAGGCGGCGGGGAGCTGTTTTTT. Amino acid sequence: CACRAGGGELFF.

The CDR3 loop is CASSQDLFTGPQETQYF. CDR3 sequence (DNA): TGCGCCAGCAGCCAAGATCTTTTCACAGGTCCTCAAGAGACCCAGTACTTC. The genes are TRBV4-3 and TRBJ2-5; TRBD1 might be the D (5 bases). Germline V CDR1 and CDR2: LGHNA, YSLEER. The CDR3 is 17 amino acids. V lost 0 bases, J lost 2 bases, and 16 bases lay in between.

The chain employs TRBV5-1 and TRBJ1-1; weak D call: TRBD1 (6 bases). Germline V CDR1 and CDR2: SGHRS, YFSETQ. There are 12 residues in the CDR3. V dropped 7 bases and J dropped 4 bases, with 11 bases sitting between them. The CDR3 sequence is CASGTGRTEAFF. For the CDR3, the DNA is TGCGCCAGCGGTACAGGGCGCACTGAAGCTTTCTTT.

The rearrangement links TRBV18 to TRBJ1-6; the D is unclear. Trimming took 3 bases from V and 13 from J, leaving 13 bases between them. In germline, CDR1 is KGHSH, CDR2 LQKENI. The CDR3 covers 13 residues. CDR3 region: CASSPAAGGPLHF. The CDR3 region has the DNA TGTGCCAGCTCACCCGCGGCGGGTGGTCCCCTCCACTTT. The full variable domain, completed using reference TRBV18 and TRBJ1-6, is NAGVMQNPRHLVRRRGQEARLRCSPMKGHSHVYWYRQLPEEGLKFMVYLQKENIIDESGMPKERFSAEFPKEGPSILRIQQVVRGDSAAYFCASSPAAGGPLHFGNGTRLTVT.

This clone was picked up a small number of times. The CDR3 nucleotides read TGTGCCAGCAGCTTGCGAGGGTCGGGCACCGGGGAGCTGTTTTTT. It encodes CASSLRGSGTGELFF. The V call is TRBV5-6, the J call TRBJ2-2, with a weak D call TRBD2 (5 bases). The CDR3 covers 15 residues. Trimming took off 1 base at V and 4 bases at J, with 11 bases between the two ends. Germline V gives CDR1 SGHDT, CDR2 YYEEEE.

The chain has TRBV6-5 and TRBJ1-3; possible D gene TRBD1, 5 bases. The CDR3 runs 14 residues. CDR1 and CDR2 (germline): MNHEY, SVGAGI. Trimming stripped 10 bases from V and 1 base from J, with 14 bases between. This CDR3 is CATKSGHSGNTIYF. The CDR3 DNA is TGTGCCACCAAGTCCGGACATTCTGGAAACACCATATATTTT.

This chain connects TRBV5-1 to TRBJ1-1; unclear D gene. Germline V gene sequence: CDR1 SGHRS, CDR2 YFSETQ. This CDR3 has 14 amino acids. The V gene lost 6 bases and the J gene lost 1 base, with 13 bases spanning the gap. The CDR3 bases are TGCGCCAGCAACCCCCACGGGAGGAACACTGAAGCTTTCTTT. Translating it yields CASNPHGRNTEAFF.

The chain has TRBV28 and TRBJ1-2, with TRBD1 matching over 9 bases. Losses at the gene ends were 5 bases for V and 4 bases for J; bases not matched to a gene: 8. The CDR3 contains 15 residues. Germline CDR1 reads MDHEN; CDR2 reads SYDVKM. The CDR3 DNA is TGTGCCAGCAGTCTAAGGACAGGGGTCTTCTATGGCTACACCTTC. This encodes CASSLRTGVFYGYTF.

This clone occurred a few times. The chain is built from TRBV2 and TRBJ1-2; TRBD1 matches at 7 bases. CDR1 is SNHLY, CDR2 FYNNEI, per germline. V dropped 7 bases and J dropped 0; count of bases not matched to a gene: 8. The CDR3 is 15 amino acids. Here the CDR3 reads CASTSEGTANYGYTF. The DNA of the CDR3 is TGTGCCAGCACCTCTGAGGGGACAGCTAACTATGGCTACACCTTC.

This clone was seen a single time. The genes are TRBV7-2 and TRBJ1-3; D is unresolved. V lost 0 bases to trimming and J lost 2 bases, with 17 bases between them. The CDR3 loop spans 18 amino acids. Per germline, CDR1 SGHTA and CDR2 FQGNSA. The CDR3 here is CASSLAPRARTPGNTIYF. DNA for the CDR3: TGTGCCAGCAGCTTAGCGCCGCGGGCCCGAACTCCTGGAAACACCATATATTTT.

As regards this clone: Other nucleotide sequences in the sample specify the same CDR3. The rearrangement joins TRBV11-2 to TRBJ2-7, with 7 bases aligning to TRBD1. The CDR3 consists of 14 residues. Trimming cost V 3 bases and J 3 bases; bases outside gene matches: 5. Looked up from germline, CDR1 is SGHAT and CDR2 is FQNNGV. The chain's CDR3 is CASSFRQGSYEQYF. CDR3 nucleotide sequence: TGTGCCAGCAGCTTTCGACAGGGCAGCTACGAGCAGTACTTC.

The chain carries TRBV6-2 or TRBV6-3 and TRBJ1-2, with D perhaps matching TRBD1 (5 bases). V lost 4 bases, J lost 1 base, and 13 bases lay in between. The CDR3 has 15 amino acids. The V gene's germline CDR1 is MNHEY and CDR2 SVGEGT. Here the CDR3 reads CASSFGRALNYGYTF. As DNA, the CDR3 is TGTGCCAGCAGTTTCGGCAGGGCCCTTAACTATGGCTACACCTTC.

The J gene is TRBJ1-6, the V gene TRBV5-5, with 8 bases that match TRBD1. Germline CDR1 is SGHKS and CDR2 is YYEKEE (reference sequence). Trimming cost V 3 bases and J 8 bases; bases outside gene matches: 10. The CDR3 covers 16 residues. CDR3 residues: CASSYPAGGRYSPLHF. The CDR3 DNA is TGTGCCAGCAGCTACCCAGCAGGGGGCCGGTATTCACCCCTCCACTTT.